These T cell receptor beta chains were read from a single sample in a study of T cell responses to AZD1222 COVID-19 vaccine. Profiled with immunoSEQ multiplex PCR; TCRdb holds only in-frame clones, not every one. This sample has about 120,000 clones; approximately 85% occur once, and the top ten carry 9% to 9.5%. Sequencing was performed on peripheral blood, taken on day 0 of AZD1222 vaccination. The receptors were gathered from an adult in good health. CDR3s include the opening cysteine and the closing phenylalanine or tryptophan. The D gene is left open where the match is weak. The listing skips clone size in some rows; elsewhere it reads once, few, many or a size class.

CDR3 protein: CASSSSSRGYTF
CDR3 DNA: TGTGCCAGCAGCTCCTCTTCCAGGGGCTACACCTTC
V gene: TRBV9
J gene: TRBJ1-2
clone size: -
D gene: -

CDR3 protein: CASSTGTSGVETQYF
CDR3 DNA: TGTGCCAGTAGTACCGGGACTAGCGGGGTCGAGACCCAGTACTTC
V gene: TRBV19
J gene: TRBJ2-5
clone size: -
D gene: TRBD2

CDR3 protein: CASSVATSGKQYF
CDR3 DNA: TGTGCCAGCAGCGTAGCTACTAGCGGGAAGCAGTACTTC
V gene: TRBV9
J gene: TRBJ2-7
clone size: -
D gene: TRBD2

CDR3 protein: CASSISSGANVLTF
CDR3 DNA: TGTGCCAGTAGTATAAGCTCTGGGGCCAACGTCCTGACTTTC
V gene: TRBV19
J gene: TRBJ2-6
clone size: -
D gene: -

CDR3 protein: CASSRRSSNEKLFF
CDR3 DNA: TGCGCCAGCAGCCGTCGCAGCTCTAATGAAAAACTGTTTTTT
V gene: TRBV4-3
J gene: TRBJ1-4
clone size: -
D gene: -

CDR3 protein: CATSRDRMGDRPYEQYF
CDR3 DNA: TGTGCCACCAGCAGAGATCGTATGGGAGACAGGCCCTACGAGCAGTACTTC
V gene: TRBV15
J gene: TRBJ2-7
clone size: -
D gene: -

CDR3 protein: CAWILRDRGYEQYF
CDR3 DNA: TGTGCCTGGATCCTCCGGGACAGGGGATACGAGCAGTACTTC
V gene: TRBV30
J gene: TRBJ2-7
clone size: -
D gene: TRBD1

CDR3 protein: CASSLDHRDTQYF
CDR3 DNA: TGCGCCAGCAGCTTGGATCATCGCGATACGCAGTATTTT
V gene: TRBV5-1
J gene: TRBJ2-3
clone size: -
D gene: -

CDR3 protein: CASSEMGQGFEKLFF
CDR3 DNA: TGTGCCAGCAGTGAAATGGGACAGGGGTTCGAAAAACTGTTTTTT
V gene: TRBV2
J gene: TRBJ1-4
clone size: -
D gene: TRBD1

CDR3 protein: CASSPGTSVGETQYF
CDR3 DNA: TGCGCCAGCAGCCCAGGGACTAGCGTGGGAGAGACCCAGTACTTC
V gene: TRBV5-1
J gene: TRBJ2-5
clone size: -
D gene: TRBD2

CDR3 protein: CSAKTQDTQYF
CDR3 DNA: TGCAGTGCAAAGACTCAAGATACGCAGTATTTT
V gene: TRBV20-1
J gene: TRBJ2-3
clone size: -
D gene: -

CDR3 protein: CAWSVRSDRPQHF
CDR3 DNA: TGTGCCTGGAGTGTACGTAGTGACCGGCCCCAGCATTTT
V gene: TRBV30
J gene: TRBJ1-5
clone size: -
D gene: -

CDR3 protein: CASSHPGTSVSGTDTQYF
CDR3 DNA: TGCGCCAGCAGCCACCCCGGGACTAGCGTTAGTGGGACAGATACGCAGTATTTT
V gene: TRBV4-3
J gene: TRBJ2-3
clone size: -
D gene: TRBD2

CDR3 protein: CATRDRESYGYTF
CDR3 DNA: TGTGCCACCAGGGACAGGGAAAGTTATGGCTACACCTTC
V gene: TRBV24-1
J gene: TRBJ1-2
clone size: -
D gene: TRBD1

CDR3 protein: CASSYSNSYYEQYF
CDR3 DNA: TGTGCCAGCAGTTACTCGAACTCCTACTACGAGCAGTACTTC
V gene: TRBV6-6
J gene: TRBJ2-7
clone size: -
D gene: -

CDR3 protein: CASSQERRGYTF
CDR3 DNA: TGCGCCAGCAGCCAAGAGAGAAGGGGCTACACCTTC
V gene: TRBV4-1
J gene: TRBJ1-2
clone size: -
D gene: -

CDR3 protein: CASRRAYEQYF
CDR3 DNA: TGTGCCAGCAGGAGAGCCTACGAGCAGTACTTC
V gene: TRBV27
J gene: TRBJ2-7
clone size: -
D gene: -

CDR3 protein: CASSATRFLDYGYTF
CDR3 DNA: TGCGCCAGCAGCGCGACAAGGTTCCTTGATTATGGCTACACCTTC
V gene: TRBV5-1
J gene: TRBJ1-2
clone size: -
D gene: -

CDR3 protein: CATSRDSRGGANEKLFF
CDR3 DNA: TGTGCCACCAGCAGAGATTCCCGGGGAGGGGCCAATGAAAAACTGTTTTTT
V gene: TRBV15
J gene: TRBJ1-4
clone size: -
D gene: -

CDR3 protein: CASSSSRAVTPLHF
CDR3 DNA: TGTGCCAGCAGCTCCTCGAGGGCGGTTACACCCCTCCACTTT
V gene: TRBV7-2
J gene: TRBJ1-6
clone size: -
D gene: -

CDR3 protein: CASSQAPGLAGGDTQYF
CDR3 DNA: TGTGCCAGCAGCCAAGCCCCGGGACTAGCGGGAGGTGATACGCAGTATTTT
V gene: TRBV4-2
J gene: TRBJ2-3
clone size: -
D gene: TRBD2

CDR3 protein: CASSRLAGGPGTQYF
CDR3 DNA: TGTGCCAGCAGTCGACTAGCGGGAGGGCCTGGGACGCAGTATTTT
V gene: TRBV6-2/TRBV6-3
J gene: TRBJ2-3
clone size: once
D gene: TRBD2

CDR3 protein: CASSFRADRTDTQYF
CDR3 DNA: TGTGCCAGCAGTTTTAGAGCGGATCGCACAGATACGCAGTATTTT
V gene: TRBV27
J gene: TRBJ2-3
clone size: -
D gene: -

CDR3 protein: CASSPTTGGGDYGYTF
CDR3 DNA: TGTGCCAGCTCACCAACTACAGGGGGCGGAGACTATGGCTACACCTTC
V gene: TRBV18
J gene: TRBJ1-2
clone size: -
D gene: TRBD1

CDR3 protein: CASTNQGANEQYF
CDR3 DNA: TGCGCCAGCACTAATCAGGGGGCGAACGAGCAGTACTTC
V gene: TRBV5-1
J gene: TRBJ2-7
clone size: -
D gene: TRBD1

CDR3 protein: CASSPRIPGGSHNEQFF
CDR3 DNA: TGTGCCAGCAGCCCCAGAATCCCGGGAGGGTCCCACAATGAGCAGTTCTTC
V gene: TRBV11-3
J gene: TRBJ2-1
clone size: -
D gene: TRBD2

CDR3 protein: CAVSRGPNYGYTF
CDR3 DNA: TGTGCCGTTAGCAGGGGGCCTAACTATGGCTACACCTTC
V gene: TRBV10-3
J gene: TRBJ1-2
clone size: -
D gene: TRBD1

CDR3 protein: CASSPEQGRNHEQYF
CDR3 DNA: TGTGCCAGCAGCCCTGAACAGGGGAGAAACCACGAGCAGTACTTC
V gene: TRBV7-2
J gene: TRBJ2-7
clone size: -
D gene: TRBD1

CDR3 protein: CARSGRDRVGCNSPLHF
CDR3 DNA: TGTGCCAGAAGCGGAAGGGACAGGGTAGGTTGTAATTCACCCCTCCACTTT
V gene: TRBV5-3
J gene: TRBJ1-6
clone size: -
D gene: TRBD1

CDR3 protein: CASSLATYEQYF
CDR3 DNA: TGTGCCAGCAGCCTCGCAACCTACGAGCAGTACTTC
V gene: TRBV3-1/TRBV3-2
J gene: TRBJ2-7
clone size: -
D gene: -

CDR3 protein: CASSSRDSPNYGYTF
CDR3 DNA: TGTGCCAGCAGCTCAAGGGACAGTCCTAACTATGGCTACACCTTC
V gene: TRBV11-2
J gene: TRBJ1-2
clone size: -
D gene: TRBD1

CDR3 protein: CASSPLGGRYGYTF
CDR3 DNA: TGTGCCAGCAGCCCCTTGGGGGGGCGATATGGCTACACCTTC
V gene: TRBV3-1/TRBV3-2
J gene: TRBJ1-2
clone size: -
D gene: -

CDR3 protein: CASSPGQDSSYEQYF
CDR3 DNA: TGTGCCAGCAGTCCGGGACAGGACAGCTCCTACGAGCAGTACTTC
V gene: TRBV28
J gene: TRBJ2-7
clone size: -
D gene: TRBD1

CDR3 protein: CASGFGTITDTQYF
CDR3 DNA: TGTGCTAGTGGTTTCGGGACTATCACAGATACGCAGTATTTT
V gene: TRBV12-5
J gene: TRBJ2-3
clone size: -
D gene: TRBD2

CDR3 protein: CASSLRGPEAFF
CDR3 DNA: TGTGCCAGCAGTTTACGAGGCCCTGAAGCTTTCTTT
V gene: TRBV28
J gene: TRBJ1-1
clone size: -
D gene: -

CDR3 protein: CASSLDSVGITGYEQYF
CDR3 DNA: TGCGCCAGCAGCTTGGATTCGGTGGGGATAACGGGGTACGAGCAGTACTTC
V gene: TRBV5-1
J gene: TRBJ2-7
clone size: -
D gene: -

CDR3 protein: CASSYSGSYSSYEQYF
CDR3 DNA: TGTGCCAGCAGTTACTCTGGCAGTTATAGCTCCTACGAGCAGTACTTC
V gene: TRBV6-5
J gene: TRBJ2-7
clone size: -
D gene: -

CDR3 protein: CASSDLNSNQPQHF
CDR3 DNA: TGTGCCAGCAGTGACCTTAATAGCAATCAGCCCCAGCATTTT
V gene: TRBV6-1
J gene: TRBJ1-5
clone size: once
D gene: -

CDR3 protein: CASSSNIEQYF
CDR3 DNA: TGTGCCAGCAGCTCGAACATAGAGCAGTACTTC
V gene: TRBV11-2
J gene: TRBJ2-7
clone size: few
D gene: -

CDR3 protein: CASSFNGRTYEQYF
CDR3 DNA: TGTGCCAGCAGCTTCAACGGGAGAACCTACGAGCAGTACTTC
V gene: TRBV7-2
J gene: TRBJ2-7
clone size: once
D gene: -

CDR3 protein: CASSLFGSGASDTQYF
CDR3 DNA: TGTGCCAGCAGCTTATTCGGCAGCGGGGCCTCAGATACGCAGTATTTT
V gene: TRBV7-2
J gene: TRBJ2-3
clone size: -
D gene: TRBD2

CDR3 protein: CASSRTSGRSPFYNEQFF
CDR3 DNA: TGTGCCAGTAGTCGGACTAGCGGGAGGTCCCCTTTCTACAATGAGCAGTTCTTC
V gene: TRBV19
J gene: TRBJ2-1
clone size: -
D gene: TRBD2

CDR3 protein: CASSYDRGGKPQHF
CDR3 DNA: TGTGCCAGCAGTTACGACAGGGGCGGGAAGCCCCAGCATTTT
V gene: TRBV6-5
J gene: TRBJ1-5
clone size: -
D gene: TRBD1

CDR3 protein: CASSGGSSGNTIYF
CDR3 DNA: TGTGCCAGCAGTGGAGGCTCCTCTGGAAACACCATATATTTT
V gene: TRBV13
J gene: TRBJ1-3
clone size: -
D gene: -

CDR3 protein: CASSPVPQFMNTEAFF
CDR3 DNA: TGCGCCAGCAGCCCTGTTCCACAATTCATGAACACTGAAGCTTTCTTT
V gene: TRBV5-1
J gene: TRBJ1-1
clone size: -
D gene: -

CDR3 protein: CASSQRGGRTTEAFF
CDR3 DNA: TGTGCCAGCAGCCAGAGGGGGGGACGGACCACTGAAGCTTTCTTT
V gene: TRBV3-1/TRBV3-2
J gene: TRBJ1-1
clone size: -
D gene: -

CDR3 protein: CASSIFQGRGADTQYF
CDR3 DNA: TGTGCCAGCAGCATATTCCAGGGGAGAGGGGCAGATACGCAGTATTTT
V gene: TRBV27
J gene: TRBJ2-3
clone size: once
D gene: -

CDR3 protein: CASRTETGPYNEQFF
CDR3 DNA: TGTGCCAGCAGAACCGAGACAGGGCCCTACAATGAGCAGTTCTTC
V gene: TRBV5-5
J gene: TRBJ2-1
clone size: -
D gene: TRBD1

CDR3 protein: CATSDRGLAGGREQYF
CDR3 DNA: TGTGCCACCAGTGACCGCGGACTAGCGGGAGGGCGAGAGCAGTACTTC
V gene: TRBV24-1
J gene: TRBJ2-7
clone size: -
D gene: TRBD2

CDR3 protein: CASSYTGTGVNEQFF
CDR3 DNA: TGTGCCAGCAGCTACACCGGGACAGGGGTAAATGAGCAGTTCTTC
V gene: TRBV7-2
J gene: TRBJ2-1
clone size: -
D gene: TRBD1

CDR3 protein: CASSFFVGSGGSYEQYF
CDR3 DNA: TGTGCCAGCAGCTTCTTTGTGGGGAGCGGGGGCTCCTACGAGCAGTACTTC
V gene: TRBV5-6
J gene: TRBJ2-7
clone size: -
D gene: TRBD2

CDR3 protein: CAWGGRINYGYTF
CDR3 DNA: TGTGCCTGGGGGGGCAGAATAAACTATGGCTACACCTTC
V gene: TRBV30
J gene: TRBJ1-2
clone size: -
D gene: -

CDR3 protein: CASSPGLAGEGYEQYF
CDR3 DNA: TGTGCCAGCTCACCAGGGCTAGCGGGAGAAGGCTACGAGCAGTACTTC
V gene: TRBV18
J gene: TRBJ2-7
clone size: -
D gene: TRBD2

CDR3 protein: CASTLPGLWTQYF
CDR3 DNA: TGTGCCAGCACTCTCCCCGGGTTGTGGACCCAGTACTTC
V gene: TRBV6-6
J gene: TRBJ2-5
clone size: -
D gene: -

CDR3 protein: CASSELNGEKLFF
CDR3 DNA: TGTGCCAGCTCTGAGCTTAATGGGGAAAAACTGTTTTTT
V gene: TRBV12-3/TRBV12-4
J gene: TRBJ1-4
clone size: few
D gene: -

CDR3 protein: CASSHLIGRGVNTGELFF
CDR3 DNA: TGTGCCAGCAGTCACCTTATTGGGAGGGGTGTGAACACCGGGGAGCTGTTTTTT
V gene: TRBV6-6
J gene: TRBJ2-2
clone size: -
D gene: TRBD2

CDR3 protein: CASSLLAGGPGEQYF
CDR3 DNA: TGTGCCAGCAGCCTCCTAGCGGGAGGGCCGGGAGAGCAGTACTTC
V gene: TRBV14
J gene: TRBJ2-7
clone size: -
D gene: TRBD2

CDR3 protein: CASSPRGGWEQYF
CDR3 DNA: TGTGCCAGCAGTCCTCGGGGGGGGTGGGAGCAGTACTTC
V gene: TRBV27
J gene: TRBJ2-7
clone size: -
D gene: TRBD2

CDR3 protein: CASSLNRALAANYGYTF
CDR3 DNA: TGTGCCAGCAGTCTAAACCGGGCGCTTGCTGCTAACTATGGCTACACCTTC
V gene: TRBV6-6
J gene: TRBJ1-2
clone size: once
D gene: -

CDR3 protein: CSAAGGDYGYTF
CDR3 DNA: TGCAGCGCGGCAGGGGGTGACTATGGCTACACCTTC
V gene: TRBV29-1
J gene: TRBJ1-2
clone size: -
D gene: TRBD1